Listed here are 10 T cell receptor beta chains from one sample, sequenced in a study of T-cell memory formation after mild COVID-19. In TCRdb, the 5' RACE reads were re-called with MiXCR into one record per CDR3 protein. This sample has 240,000 or so distinct CDR3 sequences, with 8% to 9.5% found just once. What was sequenced was PBMCs or a T cell subset sorted from them (not recorded which). These receptors came from a young man who had mild COVID-19 (a few samples of this study predate the infection). Cell type and time point are not known.

This chain's CDR3 is CASSYNPGNTIYF. CDR3 nucleotide sequence: TGTGCCAGCAGTTATAACCCAGGAAACACCATATATTTT. The V call is TRBV6-5, the J call TRBJ1-3; D gene ambiguous. The CDR3 runs to 13 residues. The germline V gene has CDR1 MNHEY and CDR2 SVGAGI. V shed 3 bases and J shed 4 bases, with 7 bases lying between them.

This chain joins TRBV24-1 and TRBJ2-3, with 8 bases identical to TRBD2. Germline V lookup: CDR1 KGHDR, CDR2 SFDVKD. The CDR3 is 17 residues long. Losses at the gene ends were 2 bases for V and 4 bases for J; bases not matched to a gene: 10. In nucleotides, the CDR3 is TGTGCCACCAGTGATTACACAAAGGCGGGGGGACCAGATACGCAGTATTTT. Amino acid sequence: CATSDYTKAGGPDTQYF.

This clonotype came up a few times. V is TRBV6-2 or TRBV6-3 and J is TRBJ2-7; D not resolved. The CDR3 sequence is 13 residues long. Germline V gene sequence: CDR1 MNHEY, CDR2 SVGEGT. Trimming stripped 5 bases from V and 2 bases from J, with 10 bases between. The CDR3 spells CASSPRTPYEQYV. The CDR3 DNA is TGTGCCAGCAGTCCTAGAACACCCTACGAGCAGTACGTC.

This clonotype was observed at least ten times. This chain joins TRBV4-3 and TRBJ1-6; perhaps TRBD1 as D (5 bases). The CDR3 runs 12 residues. Per the germline V gene, CDR1 is LGHNA and CDR2 is YSLEER. Trimming shortened V by 4 bases and J by 7 bases, and 5 bases separated the two germline ends. CDR3 in amino acids: CASSRTNSPLHF. CDR3 DNA: TGCGCCAGCAGCCGGACAAATTCACCCCTCCACTTT.

This clonotype was seen many times. CDR3 nucleotide sequence: TGCGCCAGCAGACAGGATAGCAATCAGCCCCAGCATTTT. This translates into CASRQDSNQPQHF. The chain combines TRBV5-1 with TRBJ1-5; the D gene is possibly TRBD1 (5 bases). This CDR3 is 13 amino acids long. Germline loops: CDR1 SGHRS, CDR2 YFSETQ. Trimming took off 5 bases at V and 0 bases at J, with 6 bases between the two ends.

There are many counts of this clonotype. The chain uses TRBV7-2 and TRBJ2-6, with D tentatively TRBD1 (5 bases). CDR3 size: 15 residues. CDR1 is SGHTA, CDR2 FQGNSA, per germline. V lost 5 bases and J lost 1, with 9 bases in between. CDR3 in amino acids: CASSPRASGANVLTF. The CDR3 region has the DNA TGTGCCAGCAGCCCCAGGGCTTCTGGGGCCAACGTCCTGACTTTC. The full variable domain, its missing parts supplied by reference TRBV7-2 and TRBJ2-6, is GAGVSQSPSNKVTEKGKDVELRCDPISGHTALYWYRQSLGQGLEFLIYFQGNSAPDKSGLPSDRFSAERTGGSVSTLTIQRTQQEDSAVYLCASSPRASGANVLTFGAGSRLTVL.

V is TRBV5-1 and J is TRBJ2-3; D gene ambiguous. V was trimmed by 1 base and J by 1 base, leaving 10 bases between them. The CDR3 totals 15 residues. Germline V gene lookup returns CDR1 SGHRS and CDR2 YFSETQ. The CDR3 spells CASSLKVGGTDTQYF. Written as DNA, the CDR3 is TGCGCCAGCAGCTTGAAGGTTGGGGGCACAGATACGCAGTATTTT.

A few counts support this clonotype. The chain links TRBV6-1 to TRBJ2-7; D is unresolved. Germline CDR1 reads MNHNS; CDR2 reads SASEGT. The CDR3 is made up of 14 amino acids. V lost 0 bases to trimming and J lost 3 bases, with 9 bases between them. DNA of the CDR3: TGTGCCAGCAGTGAAGCACTCAGCCTCTACGAGCAGTACGTC. Amino acids: CASSEALSLYEQYV.

This rearrangement joins TRBV10-3 to TRBJ1-4; 9 positions match TRBD1. The CDR3 loop spans 15 amino acids. V was clipped by 2 bases and J by 8 bases; unmatched bases: 6. Per germline, CDR1 ENHRY and CDR2 SYGVKD. CDR3 sequence reads: CAISEPTGGREKLFF. In DNA form, the CDR3 reads TGTGCCATCAGTGAGCCGACAGGGGGTAGAGAAAAACTGTTTTTT.

Here the CDR3 reads CASSRGPRETQYF. The CDR3 DNA reads as TGCGCCAGCAGTCGGGGGCCGCGAGAGACCCAGTACTTC. The rearrangement uses TRBV10-2 and TRBJ2-5, with D perhaps being TRBD1 or TRBD2 (6 bases each). V lost 5 bases and J lost 4, with 11 bases in between. The germline V gene has CDR1 WSHSY and CDR2 SAAADI. The CDR3 length is 13 residues.